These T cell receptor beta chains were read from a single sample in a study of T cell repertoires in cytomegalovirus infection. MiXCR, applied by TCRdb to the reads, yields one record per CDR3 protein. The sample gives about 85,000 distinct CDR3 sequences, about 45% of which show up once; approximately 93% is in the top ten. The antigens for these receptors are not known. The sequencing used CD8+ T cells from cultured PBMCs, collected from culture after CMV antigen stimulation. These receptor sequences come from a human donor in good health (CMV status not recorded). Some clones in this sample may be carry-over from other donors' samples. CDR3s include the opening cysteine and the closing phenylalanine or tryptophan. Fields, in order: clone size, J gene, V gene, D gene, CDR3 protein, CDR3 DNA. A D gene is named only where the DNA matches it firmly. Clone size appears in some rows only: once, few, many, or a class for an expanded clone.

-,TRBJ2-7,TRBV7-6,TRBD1,CASSLPDRGYEQYF,TGTGCCAGCAGCTTACCCGACAGGGGTTACGAGCAGTACTTC
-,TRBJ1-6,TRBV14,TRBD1,CASSQVGTGNSPLHF,TGTGCCAGCAGCCAAGTTGGGACAGGGAATTCACCCCTCCACTTT
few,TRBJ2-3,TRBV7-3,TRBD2,CASSLQGLAGADTQYF,TGTGCCAGCAGCCTCCAGGGACTAGCGGGAGCAGATACGCAGTATTTT
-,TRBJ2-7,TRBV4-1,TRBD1,CASSQDGGDRTGDEQYF,TGCGCCAGCAGCCAAGATGGAGGGGACAGGACGGGGGACGAGCAGTACTTC
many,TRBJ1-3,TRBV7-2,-,CASSFSGVPPLGNTIYF,TGTGCCAGCAGCTTCTCAGGGGTCCCCCCGCTCGGGAACACCATATATTTT
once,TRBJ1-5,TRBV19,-,CATRDFGNQPQHF,TGTGCCACGAGGGATTTTGGCAATCAGCCCCAGCATTTT
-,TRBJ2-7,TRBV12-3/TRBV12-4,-,CASRGVVAVEQYF,TGTGCCAGCAGGGGGGTAGTAGCGGTCGAGCAGTACTTC
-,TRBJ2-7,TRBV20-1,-,CSAPEGGYEQYF,TGCAGCGCGCCCGAGGGCGGCTACGAGCAGTACTTC
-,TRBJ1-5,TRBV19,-,CASKRGGTRDQPQHF,TGTGCCAGTAAGAGAGGGGGTACGCGGGATCAGCCCCAGCATTTT
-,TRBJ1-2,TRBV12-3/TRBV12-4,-,CASRTTENYGYTF,TGTGCCAGCAGGACGACAGAGAACTATGGCTACACCTTC
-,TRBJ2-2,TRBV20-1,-,CSAAGTKNTGELFF,TGCAGTGCCGCCGGGACAAAAAACACCGGGGAGCTGTTTTTT
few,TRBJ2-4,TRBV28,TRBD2,CASSYGGVGIQYF,TGTGCCAGCAGTTATGGGGGGGTGGGAATTCAGTACTTC
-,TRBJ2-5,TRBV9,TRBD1,CASSVSGQKQETQYF,TGTGCCAGCAGCGTGTCGGGACAGAAACAAGAGACCCAGTACTTC
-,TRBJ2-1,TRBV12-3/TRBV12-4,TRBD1,CASSLGTGSYNEQFF,TGTGCCAGCAGTTTGGGGACAGGGTCGTACAATGAGCAGTTCTTC
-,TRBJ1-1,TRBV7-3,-,CASSPRRDTEAFF,TGTGCCAGCAGCCCTCGGAGGGACACTGAAGCTTTCTTT
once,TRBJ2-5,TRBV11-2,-,CASSLASQPETQYF,TGTGCCAGCAGCTTAGCCTCCCAGCCCGAGACCCAGTACTTC
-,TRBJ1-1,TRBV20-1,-,CSAQRKGSGTEAFF,TGCAGTGCTCAAAGAAAGGGGTCCGGGACTGAAGCTTTCTTT
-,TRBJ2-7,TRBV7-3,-,CASSFSAGLGQYEQYF,TGTGCCAGCAGCTTCTCTGCAGGTCTCGGGCAATACGAGCAGTACTTC
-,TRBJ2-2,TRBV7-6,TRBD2,CASSLGLAGGPGRSGELFF,TGTGCTAGCAGCTTAGGCCTAGCGGGAGGACCTGGAAGGAGCGGGGAGCTGTTTTTT
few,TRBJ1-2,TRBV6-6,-,CASSYGQLEGFLNYGYTF,TGTGCCAGCAGTTACGGGCAACTTGAGGGATTTTTAAACTATGGCTACACCTTC
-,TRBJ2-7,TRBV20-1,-,CSATSGTSLLYEQYF,TGCAGTGCTACCTCCGGGACTTCCCTCCTATACGAGCAGTACTTC
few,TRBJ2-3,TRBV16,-,CASSQSGDAVTDTQYF,TGTGCCAGCAGCCAATCCGGGGACGCTGTAACAGATACGCAGTATTTT
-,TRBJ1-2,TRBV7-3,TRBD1,CASSPGQGLNYGYTF,TGTGCCAGCAGCCCCGGACAGGGCCTTAACTATGGCTACACCTTC
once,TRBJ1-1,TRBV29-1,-,CSVEGRQAEAFF,TGCAGCGTTGAGGGAAGACAGGCTGAAGCTTTCTTT
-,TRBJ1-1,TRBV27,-,CASRQATEAFF,TGTGCCAGCCGTCAGGCCACTGAAGCTTTCTTT
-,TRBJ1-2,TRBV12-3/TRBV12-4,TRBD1,CAGSFGRGVSYGYTF,TGTGCCGGCAGTTTCGGCAGGGGGGTGTCCTATGGCTACACCTTC
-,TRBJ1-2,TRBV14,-,CASSQRGVGVTYGYTF,TGTGCCAGCAGCCAAAGAGGCGTTGGGGTGACCTATGGCTACACCTTC
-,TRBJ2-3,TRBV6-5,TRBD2,CASSPSFLGLAGADTQYF,TGTGCCAGCAGTCCAAGTTTTCTCGGACTAGCGGGAGCAGATACGCAGTATTTT
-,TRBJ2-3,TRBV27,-,CASSSWRPDTQYF,TGTGCCAGCAGTTCCTGGAGGCCAGATACGCAGTATTTT
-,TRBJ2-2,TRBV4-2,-,CASSQSSGGELFF,TGTGCCAGCAGCCAAAGCTCCGGCGGGGAGCTGTTTTTT
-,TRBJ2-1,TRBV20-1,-,CSARDRLAATIYNEQFF,TGCAGTGCTAGAGATCGATTAGCGGCCACGATCTACAATGAGCAGTTCTTC
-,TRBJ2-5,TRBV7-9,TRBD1,CASSLPDRDRDKETQYF,TGTGCCAGCAGCTTGCCGGACCGGGACAGGGACAAAGAGACCCAGTACTTC
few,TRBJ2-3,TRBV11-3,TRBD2,CASSPNSGAGEAQYF,TGTGCCAGCAGCCCGAATAGTGGAGCGGGGGAGGCGCAGTATTTT
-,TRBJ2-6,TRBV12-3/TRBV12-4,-,CASSLNGGIPGANVLTF,TGTGCCAGCAGCTTGAACGGGGGCATTCCTGGGGCCAACGTCCTGACTTTC
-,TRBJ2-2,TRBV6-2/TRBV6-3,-,CASSEPGEFFF,TGTGCCAGCAGTGAACCCGGGGAGTTCTTTTTT
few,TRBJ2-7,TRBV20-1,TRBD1,CSAPFLPGQGIYEQYF,TGCAGTGCCCCATTCCTTCCGGGACAGGGTATCTACGAGCAGTACTTC
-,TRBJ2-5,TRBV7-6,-,CASSLDGPGLLAQYF,TGTGCCAGCAGCTTAGACGGACCCGGACTCTTGGCCCAGTACTTC
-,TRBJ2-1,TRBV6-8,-,CASFSGALNEQFF,TGTGCCAGTTTTTCGGGGGCCCTTAATGAGCAGTTCTTC